This is a list of T cell receptor beta chains from one sample in a study of blood T cell repertoires in COVID-19. Measured with immunoSEQ multiplex PCR; TCRdb has only the in-frame clones, and not every one. The sample includes about 88,000 clones, about 88% of them seen just once. Sequenced input: peripheral blood. These receptors were obtained from a woman over 75 with acute or convalescent COVID-19. Each CDR3 is given without its conserved first and last residue. The order of the fields is CDR3 length, D gene, V gene, J gene, CDR3 protein. The D gene is left open where the match is weak.

12	.	TRBV29-1	TRBJ1-4	SVRADSGGEKLF
11	.	TRBV5-4	TRBJ2-3	ASNRGPTDTQY
13	.	TRBV6-4	TRBJ2-5	ASSDPSSLQETQY
14	TRBD1	TRBV4-2	TRBJ2-7	ASSPLSGTGSYEQY
13	.	TRBV4-1	TRBJ1-2	ASSQEGQNFYGYT
17	.	TRBV4-3	TRBJ2-2	ASSQVWPGVAANTGELF
13	TRBD1	TRBV13	TRBJ2-7	ASSLWTGITYEQY
13	.	TRBV19	TRBJ2-5	ASSITSTGRETQY
15	TRBD2	TRBV19	TRBJ2-1	ASSIRERGSSYNEQF
16	TRBD2	TRBV5-1	TRBJ2-3	ASSFSTGTSGRGDTQY
14	TRBD2	TRBV7-2	TRBJ2-7	ASSPYFRGGQNEQY
15	.	TRBV7-9	TRBJ2-6	ATLAGATNSGANVLT
12	TRBD2	TRBV30	TRBJ2-1	AWSPSGRDNEQF
12	TRBD1	TRBV7-2	TRBJ1-2	ASSLGGQGYGYT
12	.	TRBV5-6	TRBJ2-7	ASSEEGISYEQY
14	.	TRBV19	TRBJ1-1	ASRPPLSDRQREAF
10	.	TRBV10-3	TRBJ2-2	ATTSSTGELF
14	TRBD1	TRBV19	TRBJ1-5	ASSIGTGAGNQPQH
12	.	TRBV6-5	TRBJ1-2	ASSIQMDQGGYT
13	.	TRBV7-2	TRBJ2-3	ASSQVIGGTDTQY
13	.	TRBV28	TRBJ1-5	ASSSPAEGNQPQH
12	.	TRBV27	TRBJ2-2	ASSWQTNTGELF
13	TRBD2	TRBV11-2	TRBJ2-2	ASRGLAGNTGELF
13	.	TRBV5-4	TRBJ1-2	ASSLGADPNYGYT
17	.	TRBV18	TRBJ2-2	ASSPHRLKGLPRTGELF
12	.	TRBV2	TRBJ1-1	ASSGDIPNTEAF
11	.	TRBV21-1	TRBJ1-5	ASSRQGVEPQH
12	TRBD2	TRBV7-8	TRBJ2-7	ASSLGLAGDEQY
14	TRBD1	TRBV19	TRBJ1-5	ASSGNRGSGNQPQH
11	.	TRBV30	TRBJ1-6	AWNGDNWVPLH
13	.	TRBV7-3	TRBJ2-3	ASSLTVTFTDTQY
14	.	TRBV5-1	TRBJ1-1	ASSFGISVADTEAF
14	.	TRBV19	TRBJ1-5	ASSIVAVSGNQPQH
13	.	TRBV5-1	TRBJ1-2	ASSPGREDNYGYT
11	.	TRBV27	TRBJ1-1	ATSVDIQGKAF
16	TRBD2	TRBV5-1	TRBJ2-3	ASSLRTSGGYRTDTQY